The rows below give T cell receptor beta chains drawn from one sample of a study of shared clonotypes between healthy human individuals. The method was immunoSEQ multiplex PCR; TCRdb's version includes in-frame clones alone and lacks a portion of them. The data show roughly 640,000 clones, 97% seen once. Sequencing input: naive CD4+ T cells sorted from blood. These receptors were collected from a woman aged 25 to 39 in good health. The CDR3 runs from the conserved cysteine through the conserved F or W. The order of the fields is D gene, V gene, clone size, J gene, CDR3 protein, CDR3 DNA. D genes are given only for firm matches. Size is stated for part of the rows, as once, few or many counts, or as a class when the clone is expanded.

d_gene: .
v_gene: TRBV29-1
abundance: .
j_gene: TRBJ2-3
CDR3aa: CSVNGRITDTQYF
CDR3nt: TGCAGCGTCAACGGGAGAATCACAGATACGCAGTATTTT

d_gene: .
v_gene: TRBV28
abundance: .
j_gene: TRBJ2-3
CDR3aa: CASSFDTDTQYF
CDR3nt: TGTGCCAGCAGTTTCGACACAGATACGCAGTATTTT

d_gene: .
v_gene: TRBV7-9
abundance: .
j_gene: TRBJ2-7
CDR3aa: CASSEPIKRSSYEQYF
CDR3nt: TGTGCCAGCAGCGAGCCCATTAAACGGAGCTCCTACGAGCAGTACTTC

d_gene: .
v_gene: TRBV27
abundance: once
j_gene: TRBJ2-3
CDR3aa: CASSVPGHPVDTQYF
CDR3nt: TGTGCCAGCAGTGTCCCAGGACATCCCGTGGATACGCAGTATTTT

d_gene: .
v_gene: TRBV19
abundance: .
j_gene: TRBJ1-2
CDR3aa: CASSIPPNYGYTF
CDR3nt: TGTGCCAGTAGTATACCCCCGAACTATGGCTACACCTTC

d_gene: TRBD1
v_gene: TRBV28
abundance: .
j_gene: TRBJ1-1
CDR3aa: CASSSTGATEAFF
CDR3nt: TGTGCCAGCAGTTCGACAGGGGCCACTGAAGCTTTCTTT

d_gene: TRBD1
v_gene: TRBV5-4
abundance: .
j_gene: TRBJ2-7
CDR3aa: CASSGGTGGSYEQYF
CDR3nt: TGTGCCAGCAGCGGCGGGACAGGGGGTTCCTACGAGCAGTACTTC

d_gene: .
v_gene: TRBV19
abundance: .
j_gene: TRBJ2-5
CDR3aa: CASSMQPQETQYF
CDR3nt: TGTGCCAGTAGTATGCAGCCTCAAGAGACCCAGTACTTC

d_gene: TRBD2
v_gene: TRBV29-1
abundance: .
j_gene: TRBJ2-5
CDR3aa: CSVGIAGGETQYF
CDR3nt: TGCAGCGTCGGTATCGCGGGAGGGGAGACCCAGTACTTC

d_gene: .
v_gene: TRBV19
abundance: .
j_gene: TRBJ2-5
CDR3aa: CASSMPRLGGYQETQYF
CDR3nt: TGTGCCAGTAGTATGCCCCGGCTCGGTGGCTACCAAGAGACCCAGTACTTC

d_gene: TRBD2
v_gene: TRBV6-5
abundance: once
j_gene: TRBJ2-2
CDR3aa: CASSLRGAGELFF
CDR3nt: TGTGCCAGCAGTCTCCGGGGGGCCGGGGAGCTGTTTTTT

d_gene: .
v_gene: TRBV9
abundance: once
j_gene: TRBJ2-7
CDR3aa: CASRATPGSYEQYF
CDR3nt: TGTGCCAGCAGAGCTACCCCTGGCTCCTACGAGCAGTACTTC

d_gene: TRBD1
v_gene: TRBV19
abundance: once
j_gene: TRBJ2-1
CDR3aa: CASSPGQANNEQFF
CDR3nt: TGTGCCAGTAGTCCGGGACAGGCAAACAATGAGCAGTTCTTC

d_gene: .
v_gene: TRBV10-3
abundance: .
j_gene: TRBJ2-2
CDR3aa: CAISGPNTGELFF
CDR3nt: TGTGCCATCTCGGGACCGAACACCGGGGAGCTGTTTTTT

d_gene: .
v_gene: TRBV25-1
abundance: .
j_gene: TRBJ1-1
CDR3aa: CASLDSQNTEAFF
CDR3nt: TGTGCCAGCTTGGACAGCCAGAACACTGAAGCTTTCTTT

d_gene: .
v_gene: TRBV6-5
abundance: .
j_gene: TRBJ2-3
CDR3aa: CASSFIASDTQYF
CDR3nt: TGTGCCAGCAGTTTTATAGCGTCAGATACGCAGTATTTT

d_gene: TRBD2
v_gene: TRBV7-7
abundance: .
j_gene: TRBJ2-3
CDR3aa: CASSTGLAGTDTQYF
CDR3nt: TGTGCCAGCAGCACCGGACTAGCGGGCACAGATACGCAGTATTTT

d_gene: .
v_gene: TRBV11-2
abundance: .
j_gene: TRBJ2-1
CDR3aa: CASSPGAGTTGNEQFF
CDR3nt: TGTGCCAGCAGCCCAGGGGCCGGGACCACCGGCAATGAGCAGTTCTTC

d_gene: .
v_gene: TRBV2
abundance: .
j_gene: TRBJ1-3
CDR3aa: CASSPALSGNTIYF
CDR3nt: TGTGCCAGCAGCCCTGCCCTCTCTGGAAACACCATATATTTT

d_gene: TRBD1
v_gene: TRBV28
abundance: .
j_gene: TRBJ2-5
CDR3aa: CASSLIDRGGSKETQYF
CDR3nt: TGTGCCAGCAGTTTAATTGACAGGGGAGGTTCCAAAGAGACCCAGTACTTC

d_gene: .
v_gene: TRBV27
abundance: .
j_gene: TRBJ2-2
CDR3aa: CASSLGRETGELFF
CDR3nt: TGTGCCAGCAGTTTAGGAAGAGAAACCGGGGAGCTGTTTTTT

d_gene: TRBD2
v_gene: TRBV10-1
abundance: .
j_gene: TRBJ2-1
CDR3aa: CASRGTSGSHEQFF
CDR3nt: TGCGCCAGCCGGGGGACTAGCGGGAGTCATGAGCAGTTCTTC

d_gene: TRBD1
v_gene: TRBV7-9
abundance: .
j_gene: TRBJ2-3
CDR3aa: CASSPRTGSTDTQYF
CDR3nt: TGTGCCAGCAGCCCCAGGACAGGGAGCACAGATACGCAGTATTTT

d_gene: TRBD1
v_gene: TRBV10-3
abundance: .
j_gene: TRBJ2-7
CDR3aa: CAISPGTGPYEQYF
CDR3nt: TGTGCCATCAGTCCCGGGACAGGGCCCTACGAGCAGTACTTC